This T cell receptor (beta chain) was obtained from a study of memory CD4+ T cells and cytomegalovirus serostatus (dated by TCRdb to about 2019). Study-wide context: A total of roughly 33 healthy Belgian adults, of whom 9 were CMV seropositive and 24 were CMV seronegative, were included in the cohort. The study sequenced CD4+ memory TCRbeta repertoires of a Belgian cohort with known cytomegalovirus serostatus to replicate a published TCR-based CMV serostatus classifier.

What the work shows at the level of the full study, not this receptor alone: Among the 150 to 200 previously reported CMV-associated TCRbeta sequences, approximately 67 showed up in the CD4+ memory repertoires, with each one found in between one and five individuals. On the Belgian cohort, the classifier based on the original framework reached a median bootstrapped AUC of roughly 0.96, with a 95% CI of 0.76-1.00. Only CD4+CD45RO+ memory cells were sequenced, in contrast to the original study, which included naive and memory CD4+ and CD8+ populations. The results were read as suggesting that the CMV-associated TCR signature is, for the most part, present in the CD4+ memory repertoire. For predicting CMV serostatus, the median bootstrapped AUC was 0.95 using the original framework and about 0.9 using a US-trained random forest.

A FACSAria II was used to sort memory CD4+ T cells, defined as single viable CD3+CD4+CD8-CD45RO+ cells. CMV serostatus was assessed using a Roche Elecsys assay, by which serum IgG against CMV pp150, pp28, p38 and p52 was detected. Following thawing, total CD4+ T cells were enriched through positive selection using CD4 magnetic microbeads. The samples came from a different study that was designed specifically to examine the CD4+ T cell memory repertoire. Peripheral blood mononuclear cells were isolated and cryopreserved following standard operating procedures; serum was stored at -80 °C. Staining used CD3-PerCP (BW264/56), CD4-APC (RPA-T4), CD45RO-PE (UCHT1) and CD8-Pacific Orange (3B5) antibodies, with Sytox blue excluding non-viable cells. A word on this clone: The target of this receptor is not known. No clone much larger than this one lies a single base away; base qualities are absent.

The CDR3 measures 19 amino acids from cysteine to phenylalanine. CDR3 DNA is the only sequence kept; it has 57 bases, read in frame from the first base. Per the germline V gene, KGHSH is the CDR1 and LQKENI is the CDR2. V is pruned by 3 bases and J by 2 bases, leaving 11 bases of the junction without a gene match. The Quick-DNA Microprep Kit was used to extract genomic DNA from the sorted cells. Amplification of TCRbeta DNA was done with the immunoSEQ hsTCRbeta kit, following the protocol from the manufacturer. An Illumina MiSeq instrument was used to sequence the TCRbeta libraries. The authors' pipeline ran thus. Following removal of out-of-frame sequences, more than 2,000,000 distinct TCRbeta sequences were retained, with an average of roughly 70,000 per individual. Each individual was scored according to the count of more than 150 previously reported CMV-associated TCRbeta sequences and the total productive distinct TCRbeta count. A beta-binomial model was reimplemented in Python, and scikit-learn random forests with default parameters were trained on US cohort data. Classifier performance on the Belgian cohort was summarized as median AUC with percentile confidence intervals calculated over 10,000 bootstrap iterations. Here the immuneACCESS table is served through TCRdb, limited to in-frame sequences with V and J called. Missing clones are a known gap in these copies; in checked studies unresolved V genes cover under half, and the rest lacks a known reason. From that table come the V and J calls and clone size; the DNA was used to work out D and trimming. Across this sample there are around 60,000 clones, with approximately 81% seen only once. About 0.5% of the sample is taken by the ten largest.

The V and J genes are TRBV18 and TRBJ2-2, and 11 junction bases match TRBD2. The receptor was isolated from an adult in good health and CMV-seronegative. Some clones in this sample may be carry-over from other donors' samples. Sequenced input: memory CD4+ T cells from blood. CDR3 reads: CASSPRLLSGRANTGELFF. The sequenced DNA is TGTGCCAGCTCACCCCGCTTACTTAGCGGGAGGGCCAACACCGGGGAGCTGTTTTTT.